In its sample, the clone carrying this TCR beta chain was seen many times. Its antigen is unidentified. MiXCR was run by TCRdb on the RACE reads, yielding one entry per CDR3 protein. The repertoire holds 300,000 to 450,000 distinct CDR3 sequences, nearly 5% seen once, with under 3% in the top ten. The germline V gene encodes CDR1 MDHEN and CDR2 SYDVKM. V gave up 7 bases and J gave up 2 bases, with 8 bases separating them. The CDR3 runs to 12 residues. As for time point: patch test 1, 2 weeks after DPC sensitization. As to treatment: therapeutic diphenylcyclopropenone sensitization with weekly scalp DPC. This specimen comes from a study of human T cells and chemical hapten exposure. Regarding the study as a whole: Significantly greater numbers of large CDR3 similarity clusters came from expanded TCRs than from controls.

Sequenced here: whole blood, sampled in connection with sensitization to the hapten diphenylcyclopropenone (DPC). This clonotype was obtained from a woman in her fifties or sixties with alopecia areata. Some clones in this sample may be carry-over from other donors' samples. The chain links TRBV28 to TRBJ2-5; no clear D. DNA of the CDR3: TGTGCCAGCAATATAGGGCAAGAGACCCAGTACTTC. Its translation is CASNIGQETQYF.